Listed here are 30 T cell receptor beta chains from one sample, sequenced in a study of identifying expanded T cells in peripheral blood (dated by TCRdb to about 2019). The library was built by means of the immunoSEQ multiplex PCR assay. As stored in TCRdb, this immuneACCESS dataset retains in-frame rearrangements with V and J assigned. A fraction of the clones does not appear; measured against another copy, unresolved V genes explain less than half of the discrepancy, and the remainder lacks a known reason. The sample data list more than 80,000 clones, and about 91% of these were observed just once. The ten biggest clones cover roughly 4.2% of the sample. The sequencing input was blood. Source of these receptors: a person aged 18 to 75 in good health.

CDR3 coding DNA: TGCGCCAGCAGCCCGACGGACAGGGCTACTGAAGCTTTCTTT. Translated: CASSPTDRATEAFF. This sequence joins TRBV5-1 and TRBJ1-1; 8 bases line up with TRBD1. CDR3 length: 14 amino acids. The germline gives CDR1 SGHRS, CDR2 YFSETQ. Trimming took 4 bases from V and 5 from J; bases not matched to a gene: 7.

DNA of the CDR3: TGTGCCAGCAGCCCTCCCGGACCCAGCTCTGGAAACACCATATATTTT. It yields the protein CASSPPGPSSGNTIYF. This chain joins TRBV5-4 and TRBJ1-3; D is undetermined. The CDR3 has 16 residues. V dropped 4 bases and J dropped 0 bases, with 14 bases sitting between them. The germline CDR1 and CDR2 sequences are SGHNT and YYREEE (reference sequence).

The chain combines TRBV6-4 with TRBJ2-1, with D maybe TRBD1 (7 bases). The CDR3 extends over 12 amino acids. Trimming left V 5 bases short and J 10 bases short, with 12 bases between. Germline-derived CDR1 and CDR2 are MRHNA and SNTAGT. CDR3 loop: CASSFSGGEQFF. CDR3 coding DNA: TGTGCCAGCAGTTTTTCAGGGGGGGAGCAGTTCTTC.

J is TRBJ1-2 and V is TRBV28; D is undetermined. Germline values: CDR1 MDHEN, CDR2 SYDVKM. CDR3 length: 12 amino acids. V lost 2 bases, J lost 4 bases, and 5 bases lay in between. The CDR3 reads CASSLPPYGYTF. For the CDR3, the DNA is TGTGCCAGCAGTTTACCACCCTATGGCTACACCTTC.

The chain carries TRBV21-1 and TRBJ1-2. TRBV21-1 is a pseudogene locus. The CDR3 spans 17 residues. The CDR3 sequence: CASSHKGGPREFDGYTF. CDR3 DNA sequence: TGTGCCAGCAGCCACAAGGGGGGACCCCGGGAGTTCGATGGCTACACCTTC.

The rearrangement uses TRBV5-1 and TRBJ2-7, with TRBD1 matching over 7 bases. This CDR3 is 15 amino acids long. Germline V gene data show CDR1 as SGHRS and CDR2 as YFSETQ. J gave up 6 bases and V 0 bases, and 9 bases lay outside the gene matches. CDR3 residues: CASSLGSQGTSEQYF. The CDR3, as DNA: TGCGCCAGCAGCTTGGGATCACAGGGGACCTCCGAGCAGTACTTC.

The CDR3 nucleotides are TGTGCCAGCAACCCGGGGGGGGTTAACTATGGCTACACCTTC. Translating gives CASNPGGVNYGYTF. This sequence joins TRBV6-1 and TRBJ1-2, with D tentatively TRBD1 (5 bases). CDR3 length: 14 amino acids. The ends were cut back, 7 bases at V and 1 base at J, with 13 bases in the middle. Germline CDR1 MNHNS, CDR2 SASEGT.

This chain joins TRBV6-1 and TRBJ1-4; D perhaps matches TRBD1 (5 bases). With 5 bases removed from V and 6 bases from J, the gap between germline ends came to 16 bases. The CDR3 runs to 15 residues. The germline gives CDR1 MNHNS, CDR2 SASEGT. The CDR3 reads CASSWAKQGDEKLFF. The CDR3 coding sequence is TGTGCCAGCAGTTGGGCGAAGCAGGGTGATGAAAAACTGTTTTTT.

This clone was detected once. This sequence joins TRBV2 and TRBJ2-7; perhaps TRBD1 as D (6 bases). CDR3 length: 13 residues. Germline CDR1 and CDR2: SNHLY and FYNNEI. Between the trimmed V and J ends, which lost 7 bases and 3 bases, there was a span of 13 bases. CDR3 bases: TGTGCCAGCATCGAAAGGACAGACTACGAGCAGTACTTC. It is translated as CASIERTDYEQYF.

CDR3 in amino acids: CASSGGSDTQYF. The CDR3 DNA reads as TGTGCCAGCTCGGGGGGCTCAGATACGCAGTATTTT. This chain joins TRBV7-2 and TRBJ2-3, with a possible D match to TRBD2 (7 bases). From germline, CDR1 is SGHTA and CDR2 FQGNSA. Trimming removed 8 bases at V and 4 bases at J, with 10 bases between. The CDR3 is made up of 12 amino acids.

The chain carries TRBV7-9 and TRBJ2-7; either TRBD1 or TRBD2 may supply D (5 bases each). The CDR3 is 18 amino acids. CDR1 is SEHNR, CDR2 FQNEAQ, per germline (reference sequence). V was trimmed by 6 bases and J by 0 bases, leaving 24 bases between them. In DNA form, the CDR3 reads TGTGCCAGCAGTTTTTATCCTCAAACCGGGACCGCCTCCTACGAGCAGTACTTC. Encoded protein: CASSFYPQTGTASYEQYF.

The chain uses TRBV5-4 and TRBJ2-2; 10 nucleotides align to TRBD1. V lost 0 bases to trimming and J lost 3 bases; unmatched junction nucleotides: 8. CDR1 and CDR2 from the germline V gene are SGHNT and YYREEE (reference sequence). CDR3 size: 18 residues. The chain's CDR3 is CASSLEGQGWLDTGELFF. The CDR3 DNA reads TGTGCCAGCAGCTTGGAGGGACAGGGGTGGTTAGACACCGGGGAGCTGTTTTTT.

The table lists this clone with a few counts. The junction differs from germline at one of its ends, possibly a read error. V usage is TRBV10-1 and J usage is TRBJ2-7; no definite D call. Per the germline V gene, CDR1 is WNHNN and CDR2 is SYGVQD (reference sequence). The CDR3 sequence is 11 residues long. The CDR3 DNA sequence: TGCGCCAGCAGTGAGTCCTCCGAGCAGTACTTC. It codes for CASSESSEQYF.

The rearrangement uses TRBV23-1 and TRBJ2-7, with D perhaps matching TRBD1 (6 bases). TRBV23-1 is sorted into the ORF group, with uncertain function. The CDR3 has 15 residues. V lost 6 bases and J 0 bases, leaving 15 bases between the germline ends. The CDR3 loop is CASSTITGSSYEQYF. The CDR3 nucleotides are TGCGCCAGCAGCACAATTACAGGGAGCTCCTACGAGCAGTACTTC.

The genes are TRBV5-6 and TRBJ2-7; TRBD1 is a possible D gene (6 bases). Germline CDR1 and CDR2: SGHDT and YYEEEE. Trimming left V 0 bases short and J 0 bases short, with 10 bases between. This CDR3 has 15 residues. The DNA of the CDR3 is TGTGCCAGCAGCTTGGGGACAGAGAGCTCCTACGAGCAGTACTTC. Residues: CASSLGTESSYEQYF.

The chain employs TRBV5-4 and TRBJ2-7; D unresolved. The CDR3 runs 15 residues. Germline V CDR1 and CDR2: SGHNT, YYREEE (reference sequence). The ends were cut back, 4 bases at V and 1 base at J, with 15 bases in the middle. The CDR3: CASSMRATSSYEQYF. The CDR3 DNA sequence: TGTGCCAGCAGCATGCGCGCCACGTCATCCTACGAGCAGTACTTC.

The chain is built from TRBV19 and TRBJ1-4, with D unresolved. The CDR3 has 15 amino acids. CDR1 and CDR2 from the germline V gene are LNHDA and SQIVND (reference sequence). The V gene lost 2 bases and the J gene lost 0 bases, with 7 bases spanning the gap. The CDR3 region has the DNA TGTGCCAGTAGTATACGGCTGGCAACTAATGAAAAACTGTTTTTT. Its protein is CASSIRLATNEKLFF. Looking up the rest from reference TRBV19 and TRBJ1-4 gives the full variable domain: DGGITQSPKYLFRKEGQNVTLSCEQNLNHDAMYWYRQDPGQGLRLIYYSQIVNDFQKGDIAEGYSVSREKKESFPLTVTSAQKNPTAFYLCASSIRLATNEKLFFGSGTQLSVL.

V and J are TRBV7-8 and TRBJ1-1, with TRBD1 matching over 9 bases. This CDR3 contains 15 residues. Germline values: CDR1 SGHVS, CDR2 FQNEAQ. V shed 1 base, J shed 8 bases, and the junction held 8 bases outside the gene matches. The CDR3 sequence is CASSLESGTGPEAFF. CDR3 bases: TGTGCCAGCAGCTTAGAATCCGGGACAGGGCCCGAAGCTTTCTTT.

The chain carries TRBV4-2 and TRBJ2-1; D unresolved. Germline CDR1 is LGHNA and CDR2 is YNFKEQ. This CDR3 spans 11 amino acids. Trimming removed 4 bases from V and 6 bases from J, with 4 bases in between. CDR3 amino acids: CASSPGNEQFF. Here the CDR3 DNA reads TGTGCCAGCAGCCCTGGCAATGAGCAGTTCTTC.

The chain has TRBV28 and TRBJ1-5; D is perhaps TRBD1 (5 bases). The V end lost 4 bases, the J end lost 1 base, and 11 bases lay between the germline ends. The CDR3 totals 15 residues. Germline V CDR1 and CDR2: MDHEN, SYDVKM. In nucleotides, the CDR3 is TGTGCCAGCAGTTCCCCGGGGCGGAGCAATCAGCCCCAGCATTTT. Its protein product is CASSSPGRSNQPQHF. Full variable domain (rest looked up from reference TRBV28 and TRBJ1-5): DVKVTQSSRYLVKRTGEKVFLECVQDMDHENMFWYRQDPGLGLRLIYFSYDVKMKEKGDIPEGYSVSREKKERFSLILESASTNQTSMYLCASSSPGRSNQPQHFGDGTRLSIL.

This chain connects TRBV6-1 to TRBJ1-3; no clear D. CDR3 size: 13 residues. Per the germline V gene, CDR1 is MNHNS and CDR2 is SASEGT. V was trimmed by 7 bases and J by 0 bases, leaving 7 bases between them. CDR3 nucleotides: TGTGCCAGCACAGCCAGCTCTGGAAACACCATATATTTT. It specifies CASTASSGNTIYF.

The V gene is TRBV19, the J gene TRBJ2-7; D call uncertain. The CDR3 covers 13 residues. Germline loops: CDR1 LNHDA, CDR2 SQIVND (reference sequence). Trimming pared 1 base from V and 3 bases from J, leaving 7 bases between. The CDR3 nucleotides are TGTGCCAGTAGTATAGGAGGCAGCTACGAGCAGTACTTC. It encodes CASSIGGSYEQYF. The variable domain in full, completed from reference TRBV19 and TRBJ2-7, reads DGGITQSPKYLFRKEGQNVTLSCEQNLNHDAMYWYRQDPGQGLRLIYYSQIVNDFQKGDIAEGYSVSREKKESFPLTVTSAQKNPTAFYLCASSIGGSYEQYFGPGTRLTVT.

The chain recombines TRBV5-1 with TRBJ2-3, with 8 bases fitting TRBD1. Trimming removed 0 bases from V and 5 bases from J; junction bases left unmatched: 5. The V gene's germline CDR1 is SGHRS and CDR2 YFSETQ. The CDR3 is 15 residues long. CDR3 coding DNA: TGCGCCAGCAGCTTGGGGACAGGGTTGGAAGATACGCAGTATTTT. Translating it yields CASSLGTGLEDTQYF.

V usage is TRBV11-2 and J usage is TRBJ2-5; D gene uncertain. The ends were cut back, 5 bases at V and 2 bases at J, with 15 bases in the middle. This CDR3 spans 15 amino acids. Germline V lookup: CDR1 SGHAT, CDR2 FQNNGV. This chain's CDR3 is CASSAKGRDQETQYF. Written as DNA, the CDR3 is TGTGCCAGCAGCGCGAAGGGTAGGGATCAAGAGACCCAGTACTTC. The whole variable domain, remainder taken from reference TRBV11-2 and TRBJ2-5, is EAGVAQSPRYKIIEKRQSVAFWCNPISGHATLYWYQQILGQGPKLLIQFQNNGVVDDSQLPKDRFSAERLKGVDSTLKIQPAKLEDSAVYLCASSAKGRDQETQYFGPGTRLLVL.

The CDR3 sequence: CASSQTPGLAVTDEQFF. The CDR3, as DNA: TGTGCCAGCAGCCAAACCCCGGGACTAGCGGTAACGGATGAGCAGTTCTTC. The chain is built from TRBV11-2 and TRBJ2-1, with 11 nucleotides matching TRBD2. J gave up 8 bases and V 5 bases, and 14 bases lay outside the gene matches. This CDR3 region has 17 residues. Germline loops: CDR1 SGHAT, CDR2 FQNNGV.

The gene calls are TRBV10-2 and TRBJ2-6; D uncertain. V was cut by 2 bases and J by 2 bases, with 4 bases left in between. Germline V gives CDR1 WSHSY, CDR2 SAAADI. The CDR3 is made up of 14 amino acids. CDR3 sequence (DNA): TGCGCCAGCAGTGAGGGTGCTGGGGCCAACGTCCTGACTTTC. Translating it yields CASSEGAGANVLTF.

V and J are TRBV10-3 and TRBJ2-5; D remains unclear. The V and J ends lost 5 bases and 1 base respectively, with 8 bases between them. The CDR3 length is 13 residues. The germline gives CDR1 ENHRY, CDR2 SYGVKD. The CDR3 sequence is CAISPFTQETQYF. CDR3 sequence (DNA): TGTGCCATCAGTCCGTTCACCCAAGAGACCCAGTACTTC.

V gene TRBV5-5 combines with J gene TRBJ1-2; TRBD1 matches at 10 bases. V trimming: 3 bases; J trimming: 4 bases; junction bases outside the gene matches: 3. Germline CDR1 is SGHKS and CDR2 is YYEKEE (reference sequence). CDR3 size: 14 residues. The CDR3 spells CASSWGDRGYGYTF. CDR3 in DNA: TGTGCCAGCAGCTGGGGGGACAGGGGCTATGGCTACACCTTC.

In nucleotides, the CDR3 is TGTGCCAGCAGCCAGGAAGGCGGGGTACCGGGCACAGATACGCAGTATTTT. Translation: CASSQEGGVPGTDTQYF. This chain joins TRBV4-2 and TRBJ2-3; tentative D call: TRBD2 (6 bases). CDR3 length: 17 amino acids. CDR1 and CDR2 (germline): LGHNA, YNFKEQ. Trimming left V 3 bases short and J 1 base short, with 17 bases between.

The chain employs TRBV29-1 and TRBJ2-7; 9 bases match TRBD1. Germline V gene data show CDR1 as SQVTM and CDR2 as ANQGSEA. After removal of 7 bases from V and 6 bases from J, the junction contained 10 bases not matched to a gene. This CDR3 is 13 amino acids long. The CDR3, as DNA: TGCAGCGCAGCAGGGACAGGGAATGTCGAGCAGTACTTC. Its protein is CSAAGTGNVEQYF.